These 11 T cell receptor beta chains originate from one sample sequenced in a study of T cell changes during pregnancy in multiple sclerosis. Libraries were prepared by immunoSEQ multiplex PCR; TCRdb keeps only in-frame clonotypes and omits some of them. The table has some 30,000 clones, 88% seen once. Source: CD8+ T cells from peripheral blood mononuclear cells, taken in the second trimester of pregnancy. The receptors originated from a female donor with multiple sclerosis, enrolled in a pregnancy study.

The chain combines TRBV19 with TRBJ2-2; 9 nucleotides agree with TRBD2. Losses at the gene ends were 7 bases for V and 3 bases for J; bases not matched to a gene: 3. Looked up from germline, CDR1 is LNHDA and CDR2 is SQIVND (reference sequence). This CDR3 comprises 14 residues. CDR3: CASKRGAYTGELFF. As DNA, the CDR3 is TGTGCCAGTAAGCGGGGGGCCTACACCGGGGAGCTGTTTTTT. The full variable domain, its missing parts supplied by reference TRBV19 and TRBJ2-2, is DGGITQSPKYLFRKEGQNVTLSCEQNLNHDAMYWYRQDPGQGLRLIYYSQIVNDFQKGDIAEGYSVSREKKESFPLTVTSAQKNPTAFYLCASKRGAYTGELFFGEGSRLTVL.

The genes are TRBV7-8 and TRBJ1-1; the D is unclear. The CDR3 totals 17 residues. V lost 5 bases and J lost 0, with 19 bases in between. The germline gives CDR1 SGHVS, CDR2 FQNEAQ. The CDR3 bases are TGTGCCAGCAGCCCCCTTGAGGGATACCGCTTGAACACTGAAGCTTTCTTT. Amino acid sequence: CASSPLEGYRLNTEAFF.

This clone was seen only a few times. The chain uses TRBV5-4 and TRBJ2-7, with D maybe TRBD2 (5 bases). This CDR3 region has 12 residues. Germline CDR1 reads SGHNT; CDR2 reads YYREEE (reference sequence). The V and J ends lost 2 bases and 3 bases respectively, with 6 bases between them. The CDR3 DNA reads as TGTGCCAGCAGCTTCAGCGGCTACGAGCAGTACTTC. Its translation: CASSFSGYEQYF.

V and J are TRBV4-2 and TRBJ2-7; 8 bases agree with TRBD2. The CDR3 runs 15 residues. Germline CDR1 and CDR2: LGHNA and YNFKEQ. The V gene end was trimmed by 0 bases and the J gene end by 2 bases; junction bases not matched to a gene: 3. CDR3 amino acids: CASSQESGGPYEQYF. DNA of the CDR3: TGTGCCAGCAGCCAAGAGAGCGGGGGACCCTACGAGCAGTACTTC.

This clone is a singleton in its sample. This sequence joins TRBV4-2 and TRBJ2-5, with D perhaps TRBD2 (5 bases). V was trimmed by 4 bases and J by 4 bases, leaving 13 bases between them. Germline V lookup: CDR1 LGHNA, CDR2 YNFKEQ. This CDR3 contains 14 residues. The CDR3 loop reads CASSPGLRGETQYF. The CDR3 DNA is TGTGCCAGCAGCCCAGGACTGCGCGGAGAGACCCAGTACTTC.

The table lists this clone with a count of one. The CDR3 protein is CASSPLAGWGEQYF. CDR3 DNA: TGTGCCAGCAGCCCACTAGCGGGCTGGGGCGAGCAGTACTTC. The chain employs TRBV7-6 and TRBJ2-7; 9 bases map to TRBD2. Germline trimming cut 5 bases from V and 6 bases from J; bases unmatched to any gene: 8. CDR1 and CDR2 from the germline V gene are SGHVS and FNYEAQ. The length of the CDR3 is 14 residues. The full variable domain, completed using reference TRBV7-6 and TRBJ2-7, is GAGVSQSPRYKVTKRGQDVALRCDPISGHVSLYWYRQALGQGPEFLTYFNYEAQQDKSGLPNDRFSAERPEGSISTLTIQRTEQRDSAMYRCASSPLAGWGEQYFGPGTRLTVT.

A remark on this clone: Likely a read error: the CDR3 ends without its conserved phenylalanine or tryptophan. No DNA is shown, since the ends of the CDR3 on it are uncertain; the CDR3 is the one TCRdb lists. The chain carries TRBV15 and TRBJ1-2; the DNA was not used to check the table's D call, TRBD1. The CDR3 totals 16 residues, both ends included. Germline-derived CDR1 and CDR2 are LNHNV and YYDKDF (reference sequence). The CDR3 loop reads CATSRDLGTGWSLSSS.

The chain carries TRBV9 and TRBJ2-1; 10 bases align to TRBD2. CDR3 length equals 14 residues. The V gene's germline CDR1 is SGDLS and CDR2 YYNGEE. The V segment lost 1 base and the J segment 8 bases; nucleotides outside the gene matches: 3. Here the CDR3 reads CASSVTSGGDEQFF. CDR3 coding DNA: TGTGCCAGCAGCGTAACCAGCGGGGGGGATGAGCAGTTCTTC.

The chain couples TRBV27 to TRBJ2-1; TRBD2 agrees at 8 bases. Germline loops: CDR1 MNHEY, CDR2 SMNVEV (reference sequence). This CDR3 has 13 amino acids. The V segment lost 6 bases and the J segment 12 bases; nucleotides outside the gene matches: 10. The CDR3 region has the DNA TGTGCCAGCAGGGATACGGGGGGGAAAGGGCAGTTCTTC. It codes for CASRDTGGKGQFF.

The chain uses TRBV7-8 and TRBJ1-3; no definite D call. This CDR3 has 16 amino acids. V was clipped by 2 bases and J by 2 bases, with 13 bases between them. The germline gives CDR1 SGHVS, CDR2 FQNEAQ. For the CDR3, the DNA is TGTGCCAGCAGCTTATTTCGGGGATATCCTGGAAACACCATATATTTT. Amino acid sequence: CASSLFRGYPGNTIYF.

This chain joins TRBV19 and TRBJ1-1, with D possibly being TRBD1 (6 bases). The ends were cut back, 6 bases at V and 0 bases at J, with 11 bases in the middle. Germline V gene lookup returns CDR1 LNHDA and CDR2 SQIVND (reference sequence). CDR3 length: 14 residues. The CDR3 loop is CASRLRDMNTEAFF. CDR3 sequence (DNA): TGTGCCAGTAGGCTCAGGGACATGAACACTGAAGCTTTCTTT.